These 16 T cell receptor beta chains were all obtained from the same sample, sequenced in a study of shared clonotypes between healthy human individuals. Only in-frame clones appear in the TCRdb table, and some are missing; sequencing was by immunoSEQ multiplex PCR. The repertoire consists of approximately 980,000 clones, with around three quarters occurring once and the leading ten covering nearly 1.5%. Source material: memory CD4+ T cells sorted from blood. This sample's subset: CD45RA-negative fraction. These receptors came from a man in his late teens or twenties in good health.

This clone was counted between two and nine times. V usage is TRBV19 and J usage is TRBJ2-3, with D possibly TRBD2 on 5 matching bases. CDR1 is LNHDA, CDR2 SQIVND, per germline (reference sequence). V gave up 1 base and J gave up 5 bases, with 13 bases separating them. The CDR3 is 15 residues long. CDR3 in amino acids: CASSIVGIQGDTQYF. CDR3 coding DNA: TGTGCCAGTAGTATAGTCGGGATCCAAGGAGATACGCAGTATTTT.

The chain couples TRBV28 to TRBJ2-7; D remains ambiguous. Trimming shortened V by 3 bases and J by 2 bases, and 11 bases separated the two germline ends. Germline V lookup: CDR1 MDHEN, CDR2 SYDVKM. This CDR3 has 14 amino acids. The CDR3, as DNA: TGTGCCAGCAGTTTGATTTTTGGGGCCTACGAGCAGTACTTC. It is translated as CASSLIFGAYEQYF.

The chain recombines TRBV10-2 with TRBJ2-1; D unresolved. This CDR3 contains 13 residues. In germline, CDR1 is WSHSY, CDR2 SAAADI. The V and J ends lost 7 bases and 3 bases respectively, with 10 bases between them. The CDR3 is CASTSEIYNEQFF. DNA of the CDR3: TGCGCCAGCACCTCTGAAATCTACAATGAGCAGTTCTTC.

In DNA form, the CDR3 reads TGCGCCAGCAGCCCGACCGGGACAGGAGTTCTGTTTTTT. Translation: CASSPTGTGVLFF. This chain uses TRBV4-1 with TRBJ1-4, with 8 positions matching TRBD1. This CDR3 region has 13 residues. Germline CDR1 MGHRA, CDR2 YSYEKL. Germline trimming cut 4 bases from V and 14 bases from J; bases unmatched to any gene: 9.

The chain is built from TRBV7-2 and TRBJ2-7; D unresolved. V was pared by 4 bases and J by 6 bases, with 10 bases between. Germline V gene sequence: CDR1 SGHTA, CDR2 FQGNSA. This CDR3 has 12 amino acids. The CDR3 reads CASSSIGLEQYF. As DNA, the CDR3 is TGTGCCAGCAGCTCCATAGGCCTCGAGCAGTACTTC.

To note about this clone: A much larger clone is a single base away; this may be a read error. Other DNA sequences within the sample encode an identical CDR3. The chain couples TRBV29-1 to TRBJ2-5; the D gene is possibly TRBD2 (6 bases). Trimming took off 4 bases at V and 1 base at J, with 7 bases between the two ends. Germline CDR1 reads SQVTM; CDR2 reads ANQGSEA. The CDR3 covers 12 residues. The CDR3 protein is CSVARGQETQYF. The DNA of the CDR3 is TGCAGCGTTGCGCGGGGCCAAGAGACCCAGTACTTC.

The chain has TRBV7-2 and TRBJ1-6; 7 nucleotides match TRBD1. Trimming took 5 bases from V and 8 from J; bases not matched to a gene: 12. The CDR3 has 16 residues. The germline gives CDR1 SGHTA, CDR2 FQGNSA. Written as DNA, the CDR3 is TGTGCCAGCAGCCCCGAAGGGACAGTCCTTCATTCACCCCTCCACTTT. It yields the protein CASSPEGTVLHSPLHF.

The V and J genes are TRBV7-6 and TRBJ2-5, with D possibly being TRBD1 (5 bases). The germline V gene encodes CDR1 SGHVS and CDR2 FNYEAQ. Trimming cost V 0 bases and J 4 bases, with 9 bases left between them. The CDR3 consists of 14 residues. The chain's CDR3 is CASSLASGRETQYF. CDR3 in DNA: TGTGCCAGCAGCTTAGCTTCAGGGCGAGAGACCCAGTACTTC.

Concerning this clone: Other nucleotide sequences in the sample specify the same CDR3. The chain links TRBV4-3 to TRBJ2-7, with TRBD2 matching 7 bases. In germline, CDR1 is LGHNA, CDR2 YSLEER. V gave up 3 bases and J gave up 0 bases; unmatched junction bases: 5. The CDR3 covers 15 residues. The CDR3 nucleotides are TGCGCCAGCAGCCAGGAGGGAGGGACCTCCTACGAGCAGTACTTC. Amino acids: CASSQEGGTSYEQYF.

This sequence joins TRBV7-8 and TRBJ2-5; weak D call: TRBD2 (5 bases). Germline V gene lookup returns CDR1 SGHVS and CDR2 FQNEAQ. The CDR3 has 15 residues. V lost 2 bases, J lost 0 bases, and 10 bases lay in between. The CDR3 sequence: CASSLLVGDQETQYF. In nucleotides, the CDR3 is TGTGCCAGCAGCTTATTGGTGGGAGACCAAGAGACCCAGTACTTC.

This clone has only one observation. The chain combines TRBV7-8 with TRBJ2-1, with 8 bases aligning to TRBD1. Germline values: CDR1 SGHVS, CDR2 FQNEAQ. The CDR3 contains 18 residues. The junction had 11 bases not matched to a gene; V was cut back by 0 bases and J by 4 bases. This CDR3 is CASSLALGQGGLYNEQFF. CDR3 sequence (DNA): TGTGCCAGCAGCTTAGCACTTGGACAGGGTGGTTTGTACAATGAGCAGTTCTTC.

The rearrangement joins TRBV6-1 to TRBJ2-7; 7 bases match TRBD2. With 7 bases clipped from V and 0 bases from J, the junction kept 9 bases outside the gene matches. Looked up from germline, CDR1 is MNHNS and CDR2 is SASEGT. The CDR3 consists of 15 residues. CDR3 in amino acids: CASTSSGTSSYEQYF. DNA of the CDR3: TGTGCCAGCACCTCTAGCGGCACTAGCTCCTACGAGCAGTACTTC.

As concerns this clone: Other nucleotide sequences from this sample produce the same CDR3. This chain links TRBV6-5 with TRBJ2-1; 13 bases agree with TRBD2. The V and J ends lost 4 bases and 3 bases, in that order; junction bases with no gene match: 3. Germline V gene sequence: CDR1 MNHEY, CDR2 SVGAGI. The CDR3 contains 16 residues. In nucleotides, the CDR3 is TGTGCCAGCAGTTCCAGACTAGCGGGAGGCTACAATGAGCAGTTCTTC. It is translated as CASSSRLAGGYNEQFF.

CDR3 residues: CASLSGYEQYF. CDR3 nucleotides: TGTGCCAGCTTGAGCGGCTACGAGCAGTACTTC. The gene calls are TRBV18 and TRBJ2-7, with D possibly matching TRBD2 (5 bases). Germline CDR1 reads KGHSH; CDR2 reads LQKENI. This CDR3 comprises 11 residues. V was pared by 7 bases and J by 3 bases, with 7 bases between.

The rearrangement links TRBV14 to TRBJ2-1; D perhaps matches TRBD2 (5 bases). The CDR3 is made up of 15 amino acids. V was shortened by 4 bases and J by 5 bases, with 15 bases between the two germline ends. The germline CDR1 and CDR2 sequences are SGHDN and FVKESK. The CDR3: CASSPLGRGHNEQFF. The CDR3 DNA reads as TGTGCCAGCAGCCCACTCGGCCGAGGGCACAATGAGCAGTTCTTC.

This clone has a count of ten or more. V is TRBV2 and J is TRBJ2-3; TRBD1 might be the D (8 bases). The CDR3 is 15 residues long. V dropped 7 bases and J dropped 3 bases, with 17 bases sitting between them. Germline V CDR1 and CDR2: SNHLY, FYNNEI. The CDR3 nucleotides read TGTGCCAGCACTCTAACAGGGGGGGGGACAGATACGCAGTATTTT. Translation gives CASTLTGGGTDTQYF.